A single sample gave rise to the 6 T cell receptor beta chains below, sequenced in a study of T cell responses to AZD1222 COVID-19 vaccine (dated by TCRdb to about 2021). The library came from the immunoSEQ multiplex PCR assay. TCRdb holds this immuneACCESS table with in-frame rearrangements only. Some clones are missing; in checked studies, unresolved V genes explain under half, and the rest has no known cause. The table for this sample lists some 150,000 clones; more than 75% of them were counted only once. The ten largest clones represent 4.1% of the sample. This specimen's time point label, interpreted: baseline before first vaccination. In the paper's terms, the treatment or condition label means: meningococcal conjugate vaccine given as trial control. Specimen: peripheral blood, collected on day 0 of MenACWY control vaccination. The receptors here all came from an adult in good health.

The rearrangement links TRBV12-3 or TRBV12-4 to TRBJ2-3, with D unresolved. V lost 1 base, J lost 6 bases, and 8 bases lay in between. The CDR3 is 13 residues long. CDR3 nucleotide sequence: TGTGCCAGCAGTTTAGGACCTTCGGATACGCAGTATTTT. Translating gives CASSLGPSDTQYF.

This clone was detected only once. This rearrangement joins TRBV30 to TRBJ1-5; D is possibly TRBD1 (6 bases). CDR1 GTSNPN and CDR2 SVGIG come from the germline V gene (reference sequence). The CDR3 length is 15 residues. Trimming removed 3 bases at V and 0 bases at J, with 12 bases between. CDR3 in amino acids: CAWREGGTSNQPQHF. The CDR3 DNA sequence: TGTGCCTGGAGAGAGGGGGGGACTAGCAATCAGCCCCAGCATTTT.

The rearrangement uses TRBV7-8 and TRBJ2-3, with D perhaps TRBD1 or TRBD2 (5 bases each). Germline V CDR1 and CDR2: SGHVS, FQNEAQ. Trimming took off 4 bases at V and 4 bases at J, with 9 bases between the two ends. The CDR3 spans 13 residues. The CDR3 is CASSSGRADTQYF. The CDR3 nucleotides are TGTGCCAGCAGCTCGGGGCGGGCAGATACGCAGTATTTT.

CDR3 sequence reads: CASSSPGQGADEQFF. The CDR3 DNA sequence: TGCGCCAGCAGCTCTCCGGGACAGGGGGCTGATGAGCAGTTCTTC. The rearrangement uses TRBV5-1 and TRBJ2-1, with 12 bases fitting TRBD1. V lost 3 bases and J lost 8; bases outside the gene matches: 6. Germline-derived CDR1 and CDR2 are SGHRS and YFSETQ. The CDR3 is 15 amino acids.

V is TRBV2 and J is TRBJ1-2; no firm D call. The V and J ends lost 6 bases and 5 bases respectively, with 19 bases between them. This CDR3 is 15 amino acids long. Germline V gene sequence: CDR1 SNHLY, CDR2 FYNNEI. CDR3 loop: CASRENTHETYGYTF. The CDR3 DNA follows: TGTGCCAGCAGGGAAAACACCCACGAAACGTATGGCTACACCTTC. The variable domain in full, with the rest retrieved from reference TRBV2 and TRBJ1-2, is EPEVTQTPSHQVTQMGQEVILRCVPISNHLYFYWYRQILGQKVEFLVSFYNNEISEKSEIFDDQFSVERPDGSNFTLKIRSTKLEDSAMYFCASRENTHETYGYTFGSGTRLTVV.

V is TRBV4-1 and J is TRBJ2-3; TRBD2 aligns across 9 bases. The germline gives CDR1 MGHRA, CDR2 YSYEKL. The CDR3 is made up of 19 amino acids. V dropped 1 base and J dropped 3; count of bases not matched to a gene: 14. CDR3 sequence: CASSQVSGVAGGLTDTQYF. The CDR3, as DNA: TGCGCCAGCAGCCAAGTTTCTGGAGTGGCGGGGGGGCTTACAGATACGCAGTATTTT.